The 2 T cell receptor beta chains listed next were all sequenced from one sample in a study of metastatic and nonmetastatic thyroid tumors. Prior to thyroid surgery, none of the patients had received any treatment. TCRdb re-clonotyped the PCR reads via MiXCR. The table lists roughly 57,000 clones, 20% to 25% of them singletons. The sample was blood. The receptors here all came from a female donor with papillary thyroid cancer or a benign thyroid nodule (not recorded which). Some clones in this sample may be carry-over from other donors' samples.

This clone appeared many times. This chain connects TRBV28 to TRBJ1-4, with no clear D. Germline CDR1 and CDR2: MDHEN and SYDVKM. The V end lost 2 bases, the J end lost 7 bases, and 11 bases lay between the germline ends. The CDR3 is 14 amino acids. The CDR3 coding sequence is TGTGCCAGCAGTTTAAAGGGAGGAAGTGAAAAACTGTTTTTT. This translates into CASSLKGGSEKLFF.

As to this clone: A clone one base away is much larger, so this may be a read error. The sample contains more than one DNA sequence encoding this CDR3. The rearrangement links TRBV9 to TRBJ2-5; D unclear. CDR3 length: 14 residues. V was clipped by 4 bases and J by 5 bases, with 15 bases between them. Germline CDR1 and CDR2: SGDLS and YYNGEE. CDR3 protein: CASSPSVTGETQYF. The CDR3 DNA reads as TGTGCCAGCAGCCCATCCGTTACGGGTGAGACCCAGTACTTC.